Below, 21 T cell receptor beta chains from the same sample are listed, as sequenced in a study of control samples from healthy donors and cancer patients. Assay used: immunoSEQ multiplex PCR; TCRdb lists only in-frame clones, some missing. The sample lists some 120,000 clones; about 90% were seen once. The sample was blood. Source of these receptors: a man aged 55 to 69 in good health.

The chain recombines TRBV28 with TRBJ1-6; D gene ambiguous. The germline V gene has CDR1 MDHEN and CDR2 SYDVKM. Trimming removed 6 bases at V and 4 bases at J, with 7 bases between. The CDR3 loop spans 13 amino acids. In DNA, the CDR3 is TGTGCCAGCAGGCCCCTTTATAATTCACCCCTCCACTTT. It translates to CASRPLYNSPLHF.

The chain has TRBV7-2 and TRBJ2-2; no clear D. Looked up from germline, CDR1 is SGHTA and CDR2 is FQGNSA. V lost 0 bases, J lost 3 bases, and 5 bases lay in between. CDR3 length: 14 amino acids. CDR3: CASSLAQHTGELFF. The CDR3 DNA sequence: TGTGCCAGCAGCTTAGCACAGCACACCGGGGAGCTGTTTTTT.

The genes are TRBV3-1 (or the pseudogene TRBV3-2) and TRBJ2-4; unclear D gene. This CDR3 region has 12 residues. V dropped 1 base and J dropped 9 bases, with 7 bases sitting between them. The germline V gene has CDR1 LGHDT and CDR2 YNNKEL (reference sequence). The CDR3 sequence: CASSQGGTIQYF. DNA for the CDR3: TGTGCCAGCAGCCAAGGGGGAACCATTCAGTACTTC.

The rearrangement uses TRBV19 and TRBJ2-6; no clear D gene. This CDR3 is built from 16 residues. Between the trimmed V and J ends, which lost 6 bases and 0 bases, there was a span of 12 bases. Germline CDR1 and CDR2: LNHDA and SQIVND (reference sequence). The CDR3 spells CASSPPRSSGANVLTF. As DNA, the CDR3 is TGTGCCAGTAGCCCCCCGCGGAGCTCTGGGGCCAACGTCCTGACTTTC. Variable domain in full (rest from reference TRBV19 and TRBJ2-6): DGGITQSPKYLFRKEGQNVTLSCEQNLNHDAMYWYRQDPGQGLRLIYYSQIVNDFQKGDIAEGYSVSREKKESFPLTVTSAQKNPTAFYLCASSPPRSSGANVLTFGAGSRLTVL.

This chain links TRBV19 with TRBJ1-4; 7 bases align to TRBD1. Germline trimming cut 6 bases from V and 7 bases from J; bases unmatched to any gene: 8. Germline V gives CDR1 LNHDA, CDR2 SQIVND (reference sequence). The CDR3 covers 14 residues. The DNA of the CDR3 is TGTGCCAGTAGCACAGACAGGGACGGTGAAAAACTGTTTTTT. Protein sequence: CASSTDRDGEKLFF.

The chain joins TRBV20-1 to TRBJ1-1; D may be TRBD1 (6 bases). This CDR3 has 10 residues. Per germline, CDR1 DFQATT and CDR2 SNEGSKA (reference sequence). The V and J ends lost 5 bases and 8 bases respectively, with 9 bases between them. CDR3 amino acids: CSARGTEAFF. In DNA, the CDR3 is TGCAGTGCTCGCGGGACAGAAGCTTTCTTT.

This clone was recorded a few times. The chain is built from TRBV6-2 or TRBV6-3 and TRBJ2-5, with unresolved D. V lost 0 bases and J lost 3, with 5 bases in between. CDR1 and CDR2 (germline): MNHEY, SVGEGT. This CDR3 has 13 residues. The CDR3: CASSYSAEETQYF. The CDR3, as DNA: TGTGCCAGCAGTTACTCGGCAGAAGAGACCCAGTACTTC.

This CDR3 is CASSLGQGSGFGELFF. The CDR3 bases are TGTGCCAGCAGCTTGGGACAGGGATCTGGATTCGGGGAGCTGTTTTTT. The chain employs TRBV7-2 and TRBJ2-2, with TRBD1 matching over 9 bases. V lost 3 bases and J lost 7; bases outside the gene matches: 9. CDR3 length equals 16 residues. Germline V gene lookup returns CDR1 SGHTA and CDR2 FQGNSA.

The chain combines TRBV11-1 with TRBJ2-3, with 9 bases lining up with TRBD1. Trimming cost V 0 bases and J 3 bases; bases outside gene matches: 4. This CDR3 spans 16 amino acids. Germline V CDR1 and CDR2: SGHAT, FQDESV (reference sequence). This CDR3 reads CASSLADRGFTDTQYF. For the CDR3, the DNA is TGTGCCAGCAGCTTAGCGGACAGGGGATTTACAGATACGCAGTATTTT.

The chain is built from TRBV6-5 and TRBJ1-1; tentatively, D is TRBD1 (6 bases). V lost 6 bases and J 5 bases, leaving 13 bases between the germline ends. Germline-derived CDR1 and CDR2 are MNHEY and SVGAGI. CDR3 length equals 13 residues. The CDR3 sequence: CASRKGGETEAFF. CDR3 nucleotides: TGTGCCAGCAGGAAAGGGGGAGAAACTGAAGCTTTCTTT.

The chain links TRBV19 to TRBJ1-5, with no clear D. CDR3 length: 15 residues. Germline CDR1 is LNHDA and CDR2 is SQIVND (reference sequence). The V end was cut by 7 bases, the J end by 1 base, with 14 bases between. The CDR3 loop reads CASISTSTSNQPQHF. In DNA form, the CDR3 reads TGTGCCAGTATTTCAACTTCAACGAGCAATCAGCCCCAGCATTTT.

The chain links TRBV7-9 to TRBJ2-1; a possible D gene is TRBD1 (5 bases). Germline V gives CDR1 SEHNR, CDR2 FQNEAQ (reference sequence). The CDR3 runs to 17 residues. The V end lost 5 bases, the J end lost 0 bases, and 17 bases lay between the germline ends. CDR3 sequence: CASSRLGADFSYNEQFF. For the CDR3, the DNA is TGTGCCAGCAGCCGCCTAGGGGCCGATTTCTCCTACAATGAGCAGTTCTTC.

This rearrangement joins TRBV27 to TRBJ2-7, with D possibly TRBD1 on 7 matching bases. This CDR3 contains 15 residues. In germline, CDR1 is MNHEY, CDR2 SMNVEV (reference sequence). V was cut by 6 bases and J by 4 bases, with 19 bases left in between. CDR3 sequence reads: CASSRGGGASYEQYF. DNA of the CDR3: TGTGCCAGCAGCCGAGGGGGCGGGGCTTCTTACGAGCAGTACTTC.

The V and J genes are TRBV15 and TRBJ2-4, with a weak D call TRBD1 (5 bases). The CDR3 extends over 15 amino acids. V lost 7 bases and J 0 bases, leaving 13 bases between the germline ends. From germline, CDR1 is LNHNV and CDR2 YYDKDF (reference sequence). This CDR3 reads CATNTGDLAKNIQYF. As DNA, the CDR3 is TGTGCCACCAATACAGGAGACCTAGCCAAAAACATTCAGTACTTC.

This chain links TRBV7-2 with TRBJ2-7; no clear D. V lost 2 bases and J lost 1, with 12 bases in between. CDR1 is SGHTA, CDR2 FQGNSA, per germline. This CDR3 is built from 15 residues. The DNA for the CDR3 is TGTGCCAGCAGCTTAACTGACTTGATTTCCTACGAGCAGTACTTC. Protein: CASSLTDLISYEQYF.

The rearrangement links TRBV6-6 to TRBJ1-1; possible D gene TRBD1, 5 bases. Trimming pared 3 bases from V and 3 bases from J, leaving 11 bases between. Germline CDR1 and CDR2: MNHNY and SVGAGI (reference sequence). The length of the CDR3 is 14 residues. DNA for the CDR3: TGTGCCAGCAGTTATGGGGGGGGAGACACTGAAGCTTTCTTT. It translates to CASSYGGGDTEAFF.

The chain recombines TRBV18 with TRBJ2-1, with D unresolved. CDR1 and CDR2 (germline): KGHSH, LQKENI. Trimming pared 4 bases from V and 6 bases from J, leaving 4 bases between. This CDR3 region has 11 residues. This chain's CDR3 is CASSLSNEQFF. The CDR3, as DNA: TGTGCCAGCTCACTGAGCAATGAGCAGTTCTTC.

The V call is TRBV28, the J call TRBJ1-3; D unclear. V lost 2 bases and J lost 0, with 8 bases in between. This CDR3 comprises 15 residues. CDR1 and CDR2 (germline): MDHEN, SYDVKM. The DNA of the CDR3 is TGTGCCAGCAGTTTAGAGGTATTCTCTGGAAACACCATATATTTT. It codes for CASSLEVFSGNTIYF.

This chain joins TRBV19 and TRBJ1-5; D is unclear. Trimming cost V 6 bases and J 0 bases, with 9 bases left between them. The CDR3 sequence is 14 residues long. CDR1 and CDR2 (germline): LNHDA, SQIVND (reference sequence). For the CDR3, the DNA is TGTGCCAGTAGGTACCCATATAGCAATCAGCCCCAGCATTTT. Its protein product is CASRYPYSNQPQHF.

The chain recombines TRBV7-2 with TRBJ2-2; 7 bases agree with TRBD1. The CDR3 spans 16 residues. Losses at the gene ends were 2 bases for V and 1 base for J; bases not matched to a gene: 4. Germline assignment: CDR1 SGHTA and CDR2 FQGNSA. The CDR3 nucleotides read TGTGCCAGCAGCTTAACCGGGACAGAGAACACCGGGGAGCTGTTTTTT. Amino acid sequence: CASSLTGTENTGELFF.

V usage is TRBV28 and J usage is TRBJ1-1; no clear D gene. The CDR3 has 13 residues. V lost 5 bases to trimming and J lost 0 bases, with 7 bases between them. CDR1 is MDHEN and CDR2 is SYDVKM in the germline V gene. The CDR3 loop is CASSLGLNTEAFF. In DNA, the CDR3 is TGTGCCAGCAGTCTCGGATTGAACACTGAAGCTTTCTTT.